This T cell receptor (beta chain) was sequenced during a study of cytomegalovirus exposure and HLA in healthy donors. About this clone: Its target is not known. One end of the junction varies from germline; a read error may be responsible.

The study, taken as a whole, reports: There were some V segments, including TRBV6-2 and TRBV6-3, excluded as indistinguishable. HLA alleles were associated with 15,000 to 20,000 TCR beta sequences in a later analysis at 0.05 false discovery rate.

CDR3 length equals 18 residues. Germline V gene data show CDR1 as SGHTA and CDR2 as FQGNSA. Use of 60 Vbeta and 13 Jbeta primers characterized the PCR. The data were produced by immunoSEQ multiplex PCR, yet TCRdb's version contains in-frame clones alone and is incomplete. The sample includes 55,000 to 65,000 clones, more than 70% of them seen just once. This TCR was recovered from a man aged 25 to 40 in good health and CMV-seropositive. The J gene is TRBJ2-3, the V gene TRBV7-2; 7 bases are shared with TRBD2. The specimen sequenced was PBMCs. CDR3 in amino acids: CASGLGWGGGREADTQYF. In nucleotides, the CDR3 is TGTGCCAGCGGCTTAGGTTGGGGTGGCGGGAGAGAAGCCGATACGCAGTATTTT.